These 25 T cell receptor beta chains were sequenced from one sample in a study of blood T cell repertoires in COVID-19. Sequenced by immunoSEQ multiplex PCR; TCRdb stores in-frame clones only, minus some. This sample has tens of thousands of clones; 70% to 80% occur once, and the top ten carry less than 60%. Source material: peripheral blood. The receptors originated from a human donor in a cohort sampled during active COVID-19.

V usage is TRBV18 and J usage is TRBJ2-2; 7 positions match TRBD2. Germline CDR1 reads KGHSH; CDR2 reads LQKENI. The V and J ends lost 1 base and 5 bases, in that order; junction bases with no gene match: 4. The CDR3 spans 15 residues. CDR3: CASSPLREVTGELFF. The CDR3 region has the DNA TGTGCCAGCTCACCACTCCGGGAGGTGACCGGGGAGCTGTTTTTT. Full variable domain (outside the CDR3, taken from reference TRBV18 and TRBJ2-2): NAGVMQNPRHLVRRRGQEARLRCSPMKGHSHVYWYRQLPEEGLKFMVYLQKENIIDESGMPKERFSAEFPKEGPSILRIQQVVRGDSAAYFCASSPLREVTGELFFGEGSRLTVL.

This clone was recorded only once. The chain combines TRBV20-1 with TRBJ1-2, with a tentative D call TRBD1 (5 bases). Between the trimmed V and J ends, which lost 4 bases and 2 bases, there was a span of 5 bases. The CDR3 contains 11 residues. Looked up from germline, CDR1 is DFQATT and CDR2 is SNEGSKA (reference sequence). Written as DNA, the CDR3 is TGCAGTGCTACAGGGAACTATGGCTACACCTTC. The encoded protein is CSATGNYGYTF.

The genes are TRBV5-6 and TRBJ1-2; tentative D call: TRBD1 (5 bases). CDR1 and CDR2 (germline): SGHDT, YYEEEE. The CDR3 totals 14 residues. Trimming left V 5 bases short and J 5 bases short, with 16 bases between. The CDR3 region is CASSGRPGLYGYTF. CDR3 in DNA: TGTGCCAGCAGTGGTAGACCGGGACTTTATGGCTACACCTTC.

CDR3: CASSSGTGSYEQYF. The CDR3 DNA reads as TGCGCCAGCAGCTCCGGGACTGGCTCCTACGAGCAGTACTTC. V usage is TRBV5-1 and J usage is TRBJ2-7, with a tentative D call TRBD2 (6 bases). Trimming removed 3 bases at V and 0 bases at J, with 10 bases between. Germline CDR1 and CDR2: SGHRS and YFSETQ. The CDR3 totals 14 residues.

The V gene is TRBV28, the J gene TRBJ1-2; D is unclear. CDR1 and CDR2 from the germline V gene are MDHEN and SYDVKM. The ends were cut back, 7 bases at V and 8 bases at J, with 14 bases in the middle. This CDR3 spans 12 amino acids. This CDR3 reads CASNTGREGYTF. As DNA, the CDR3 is TGTGCCAGCAACACGGGGAGAGAGGGCTACACCTTC.

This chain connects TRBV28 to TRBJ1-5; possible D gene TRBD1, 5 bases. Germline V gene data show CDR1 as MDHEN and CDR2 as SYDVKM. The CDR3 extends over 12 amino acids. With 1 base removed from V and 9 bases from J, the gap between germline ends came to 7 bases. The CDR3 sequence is CASSLLRGPQHF. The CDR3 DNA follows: TGTGCCAGCAGTTTATTAAGGGGGCCCCAGCATTTT.

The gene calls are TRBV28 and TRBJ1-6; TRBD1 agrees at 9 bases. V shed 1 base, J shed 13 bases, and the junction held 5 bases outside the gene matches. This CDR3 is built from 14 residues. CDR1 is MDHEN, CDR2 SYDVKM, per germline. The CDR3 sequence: CASSLLDRGDPLHF. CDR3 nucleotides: TGTGCCAGCAGTTTATTGGACAGGGGAGATCCCCTCCACTTT.

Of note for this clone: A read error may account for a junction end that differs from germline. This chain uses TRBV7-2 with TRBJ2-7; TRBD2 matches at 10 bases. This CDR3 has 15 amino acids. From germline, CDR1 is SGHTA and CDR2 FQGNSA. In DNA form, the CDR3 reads TGTGCCAGCAGCCTGCTAGCGGGAGTCTCCCACGAGCAGTACTTC. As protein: CASSLLAGVSHEQYF.

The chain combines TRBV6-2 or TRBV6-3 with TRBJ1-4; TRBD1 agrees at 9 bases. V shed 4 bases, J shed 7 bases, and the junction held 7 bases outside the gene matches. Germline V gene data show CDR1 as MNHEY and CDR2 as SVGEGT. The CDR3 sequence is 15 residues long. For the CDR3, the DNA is TGTGCCAGCAGTTCCCAAACAGGGGGCTTTGAAAAACTGTTTTTT. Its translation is CASSSQTGGFEKLFF.

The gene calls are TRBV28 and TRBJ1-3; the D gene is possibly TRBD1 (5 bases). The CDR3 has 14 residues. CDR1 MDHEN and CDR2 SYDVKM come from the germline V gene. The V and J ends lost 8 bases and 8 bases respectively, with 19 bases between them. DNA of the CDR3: TGTGCCAGCGGGGAGGGGAATGGGTACGACACCATATATTTT. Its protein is CASGEGNGYDTIYF. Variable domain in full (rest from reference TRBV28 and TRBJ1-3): DVKVTQSSRYLVKRTGEKVFLECVQDMDHENMFWYRQDPGLGLRLIYFSYDVKMKEKGDIPEGYSVSREKKERFSLILESASTNQTSMYLCASGEGNGYDTIYFGEGSWLTVV.

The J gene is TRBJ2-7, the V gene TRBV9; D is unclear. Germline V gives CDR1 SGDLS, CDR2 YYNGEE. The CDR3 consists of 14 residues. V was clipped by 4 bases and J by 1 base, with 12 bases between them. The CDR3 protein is CASSPTVFSYEQYF. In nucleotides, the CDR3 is TGTGCCAGCAGCCCAACGGTATTTTCCTACGAGCAGTACTTC.

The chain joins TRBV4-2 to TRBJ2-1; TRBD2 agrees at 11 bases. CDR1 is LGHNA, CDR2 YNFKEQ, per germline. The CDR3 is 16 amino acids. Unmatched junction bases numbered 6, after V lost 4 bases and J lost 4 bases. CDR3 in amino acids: CASSPFLAGGYNEQFF. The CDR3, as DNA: TGTGCCAGCAGCCCATTCCTAGCGGGAGGTTACAATGAGCAGTTCTTC.

CDR3 coding DNA: TGTGCCAGTAGTCAACAGTTCGCTGGAAACACCATATATTTT. This gives the protein CASSQQFAGNTIYF. The chain is built from TRBV19 and TRBJ1-3; D uncertain. Germline CDR1 reads LNHDA; CDR2 reads SQIVND (reference sequence). This CDR3 region has 14 residues. Trimming cost V 5 bases and J 2 bases, with 10 bases left between them.

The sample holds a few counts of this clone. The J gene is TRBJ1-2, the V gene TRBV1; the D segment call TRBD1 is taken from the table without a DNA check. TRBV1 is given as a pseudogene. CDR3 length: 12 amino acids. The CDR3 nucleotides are TGCACCAGCAGCAATACATGCTATGGCTACACCTTC. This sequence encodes CTSSNTCYGYTF.

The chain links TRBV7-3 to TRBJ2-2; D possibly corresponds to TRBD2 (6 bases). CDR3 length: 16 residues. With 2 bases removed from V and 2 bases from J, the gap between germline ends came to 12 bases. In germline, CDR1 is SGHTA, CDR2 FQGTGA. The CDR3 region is CASSLLPGLNTGELFF. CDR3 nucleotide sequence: TGTGCCAGCAGCTTATTACCGGGACTTAACACCGGGGAGCTGTTTTTT.

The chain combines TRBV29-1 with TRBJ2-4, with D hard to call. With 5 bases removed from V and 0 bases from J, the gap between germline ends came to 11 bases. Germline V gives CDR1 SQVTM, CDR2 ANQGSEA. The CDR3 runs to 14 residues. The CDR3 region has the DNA TGCAGCGTTTCCCAGGCCTTAGCCAAAAACATTCAGTACTTC. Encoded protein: CSVSQALAKNIQYF.

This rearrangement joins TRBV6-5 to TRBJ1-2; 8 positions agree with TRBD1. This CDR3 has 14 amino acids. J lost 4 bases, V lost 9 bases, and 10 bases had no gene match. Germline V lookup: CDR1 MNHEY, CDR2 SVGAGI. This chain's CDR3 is CASFGQGGIYGYTF. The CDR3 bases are TGTGCCAGTTTCGGACAGGGAGGAATCTATGGCTACACCTTC.

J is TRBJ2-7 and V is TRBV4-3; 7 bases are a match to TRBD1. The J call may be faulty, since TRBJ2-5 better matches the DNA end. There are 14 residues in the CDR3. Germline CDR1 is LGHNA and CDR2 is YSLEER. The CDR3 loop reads CASSQERQGRTQYF. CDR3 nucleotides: TGCGCCAGCAGCCAAGAGCGACAGGGACGGACCCAGTACTTC.

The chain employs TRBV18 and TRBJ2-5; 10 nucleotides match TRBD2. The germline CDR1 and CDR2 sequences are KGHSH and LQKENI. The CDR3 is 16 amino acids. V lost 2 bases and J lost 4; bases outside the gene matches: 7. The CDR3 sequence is CASSPRLAGVSETQYF. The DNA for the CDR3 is TGTGCCAGCTCACCAAGGCTAGCGGGAGTTTCAGAGACCCAGTACTTC.

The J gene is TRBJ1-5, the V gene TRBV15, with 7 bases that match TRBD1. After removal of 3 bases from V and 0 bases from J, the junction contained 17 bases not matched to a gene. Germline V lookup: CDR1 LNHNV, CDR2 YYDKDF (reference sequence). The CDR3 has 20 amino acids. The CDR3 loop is CATSRHWSRQGTYSNQPQHF. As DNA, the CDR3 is TGTGCCACCAGCAGGCACTGGTCGAGACAGGGAACTTATAGCAATCAGCCCCAGCATTTT.

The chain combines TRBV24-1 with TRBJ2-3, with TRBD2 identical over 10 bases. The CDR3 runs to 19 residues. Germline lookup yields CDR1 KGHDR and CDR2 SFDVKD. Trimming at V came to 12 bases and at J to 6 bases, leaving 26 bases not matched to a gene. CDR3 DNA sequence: TGTGCCTCTCGGCTCGGGGGAGTCCCAGCGGGAGGGCCGTATGATACGCAGTATTTT. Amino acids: CASRLGGVPAGGPYDTQYF.

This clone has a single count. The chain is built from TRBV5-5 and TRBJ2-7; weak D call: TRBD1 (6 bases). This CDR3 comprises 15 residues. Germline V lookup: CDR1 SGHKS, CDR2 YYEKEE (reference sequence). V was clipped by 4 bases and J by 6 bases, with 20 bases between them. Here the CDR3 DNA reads TGTGCCAGCAGCGGGGGACATTCCCTATTGGTCGAGCAGTACTTC. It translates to CASSGGHSLLVEQYF.

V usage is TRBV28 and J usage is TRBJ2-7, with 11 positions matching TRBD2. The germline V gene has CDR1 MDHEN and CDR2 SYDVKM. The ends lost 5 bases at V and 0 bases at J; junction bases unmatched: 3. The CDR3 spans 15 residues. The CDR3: CASSVSGRASYEQYF. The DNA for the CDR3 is TGTGCCAGCAGTGTTAGCGGGAGGGCCTCCTACGAGCAGTACTTC.

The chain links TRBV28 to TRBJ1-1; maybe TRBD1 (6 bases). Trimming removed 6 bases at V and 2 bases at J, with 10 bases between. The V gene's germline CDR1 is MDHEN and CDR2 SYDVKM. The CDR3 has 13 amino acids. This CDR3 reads CASSRQVNTEAFF. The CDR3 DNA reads TGTGCCAGCAGCCGACAGGTTAACACTGAAGCTTTCTTT.

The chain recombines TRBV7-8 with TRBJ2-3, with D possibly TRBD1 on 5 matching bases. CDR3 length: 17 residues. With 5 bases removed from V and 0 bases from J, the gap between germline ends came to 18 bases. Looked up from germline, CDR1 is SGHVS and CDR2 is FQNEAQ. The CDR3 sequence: CASSLQPQQVSTDTQYF. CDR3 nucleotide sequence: TGTGCCAGCAGCCTCCAGCCCCAACAGGTTAGCACAGATACGCAGTATTTT. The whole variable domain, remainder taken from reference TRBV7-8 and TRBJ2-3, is GAGVSQSPRYKVAKRGQDVALRCDPISGHVSLFWYQQALGQGPEFLTYFQNEAQLDKSGLPSDRFFAERPEGSVSTLKIQRTQQEDSAVYLCASSLQPQQVSTDTQYFGPGTRLTVL.